Listed here are 23 T cell receptor beta chains from one sample, sequenced in a study of T cells in pancreatic ductal adenocarcinoma (dated by TCRdb to the late 2010s). Library prep was done by the immunoSEQ multiplex PCR assay. TCRdb obtained this table from immuneACCESS and retained in-frame rearrangements with V and J assigned. These tables miss some clones; where compared with another copy, unresolved V genes account for less than half of the shortfall, and the remainder is unexplained. The sample table lists some 4,300 clones, around 85% of them with a count of one. 7.5% to 8% of the sample is held by the ten biggest clonotypes. The pancreatic ductal adenocarcinoma patients who were selected had gone through surgery without receiving any neoadjuvant therapy. What was sequenced was pancreatic tumor tissue. The receptors stem from a human donor with pancreatic ductal adenocarcinoma. The donor label of this sample is uncertain.

The V and J genes are TRBV6-5 and TRBJ2-5; 11 bases match TRBD1. CDR3 length equals 14 residues. V shed 5 bases and J 4 bases; nucleotides not matched to a gene: 3. Looked up from germline, CDR1 is MNHEY and CDR2 is SVGAGI. The DNA of the CDR3 is TGTGCCAGCAGTCTGGGACAGGGGGGAGAGACCCAGTACTTC. Translated: CASSLGQGGETQYF.

The chain combines TRBV6-5 with TRBJ1-3; D is undetermined. Germline V lookup: CDR1 MNHEY, CDR2 SVGAGI. The CDR3 contains 12 residues. With 6 bases removed from V and 2 bases from J, the gap between germline ends came to 5 bases. DNA for the CDR3: TGTGCCAGCAGCACCCCTGGAAACACCATATATTTT. This sequence encodes CASSTPGNTIYF.

The gene calls are TRBV6-1 and TRBJ2-3; D uncertain. The V gene lost 6 bases and the J gene lost 0 bases, with 4 bases spanning the gap. The CDR3 loop spans 12 amino acids. The germline CDR1 and CDR2 sequences are MNHNS and SASEGT. CDR3 bases: TGTGCCAGCAGGACCAGCACAGATACGCAGTATTTT. Its translation: CASRTSTDTQYF.

The rearrangement uses TRBV27 and TRBJ1-6; D perhaps matches TRBD1 (6 bases). The germline gives CDR1 MNHEY, CDR2 SMNVEV (reference sequence). This CDR3 is built from 21 residues. Trimming pared 2 bases from V and 5 bases from J, leaving 28 bases between. CDR3 bases: TGTGCCAGCAGTTTACTTGTGTCCCAAAGGACAGCTTGGAGGGATAATTCACCCCTCCACTTT. Its translation is CASSLLVSQRTAWRDNSPLHF.

The chain joins TRBV19 to TRBJ2-7, with a possible D match to TRBD2 (6 bases). CDR1 is LNHDA and CDR2 is SQIVND in the germline V gene (reference sequence). V lost 1 base to trimming and J lost 0 bases, with 13 bases between them. The CDR3 extends over 16 amino acids. CDR3 nucleotide sequence: TGTGCCAGTAGTATAGCCGCGGGGCAGAGCTCCTACGAGCAGTACTTC. It is translated as CASSIAAGQSSYEQYF.

The genes are TRBV6-6 and TRBJ1-2; TRBD1 aligns across 11 bases. Germline assignment: CDR1 MNHNY and CDR2 SVGAGI (reference sequence). V gave up 11 bases and J gave up 0 bases; unmatched junction bases: 8. This CDR3 contains 15 residues. CDR3 in amino acids: CAGLGGQGANYGYTF. The CDR3, as DNA: TGTGCCGGGTTAGGGGGACAGGGGGCTAACTATGGCTACACCTTC.

J is TRBJ1-5 and V is TRBV19; D gene ambiguous. The length of the CDR3 is 14 residues. V lost 5 bases to trimming and J lost 0 bases, with 8 bases between them. Germline CDR1 and CDR2: LNHDA and SQIVND (reference sequence). In DNA, the CDR3 is TGTGCCAGTAGTCGGGCCAATAGCAATCAGCCCCAGCATTTT. Protein product: CASSRANSNQPQHF.

This clone was found a few times. DNA of the CDR3: TGTGCCAGCAGCCGAAGACAGGGGGGAGCCCCTGACTCACCCCTCCACTTT. It is translated as CASSRRQGGAPDSPLHF. The V and J genes are TRBV27 and TRBJ1-6; 9 bases align to TRBD1. Germline V gene sequence: CDR1 MNHEY, CDR2 SMNVEV (reference sequence). The CDR3 extends over 17 amino acids. V lost 6 bases, J lost 10 bases, and 16 bases stayed unmatched.

This clone appeared a few times. The CDR3 bases are TGCGCCAGCTCCTATGACGTGAACACTGAAGCTTTCTTT. This gives the protein CASSYDVNTEAFF. This chain uses TRBV5-1 with TRBJ1-1; unclear D gene. This CDR3 comprises 13 residues. CDR1 is SGHRS and CDR2 is YFSETQ in the germline V gene. V was cut by 7 bases and J by 0 bases, with 10 bases left in between.

The V gene is TRBV4-2, the J gene TRBJ2-6; D is uncertain. The germline gives CDR1 LGHNA, CDR2 YNFKEQ. CDR3 length equals 15 residues. Trimming removed 5 bases at V and 0 bases at J, with 8 bases between. For the CDR3, the DNA is TGTGCCAGCAGCAGTGCTGACTCTGGGGCCAACGTCCTGACTTTC. This codes for CASSSADSGANVLTF.

V gene TRBV14 combines with J gene TRBJ1-2; possible D gene TRBD1, 5 bases. Germline V gives CDR1 SGHDN, CDR2 FVKESK. V was cut by 0 bases and J by 5 bases, with 19 bases left in between. The CDR3 contains 17 residues. CDR3 protein: CASSQDIGDALLYGYTF. The CDR3 DNA follows: TGTGCCAGCAGCCAAGATATCGGGGACGCGCTTCTATATGGCTACACCTTC.

This chain joins TRBV7-2 and TRBJ2-3; no clear D gene. Germline V gene data show CDR1 as SGHTA and CDR2 as FQGNSA. Trimming removed 2 bases from V and 0 bases from J, with 9 bases in between. The CDR3 runs 15 residues. CDR3 in amino acids: CASSLLGSSTDTQYF. The CDR3 bases are TGTGCCAGCAGCTTATTGGGATCTAGCACAGATACGCAGTATTTT.

This clone was recorded a few times. This chain uses TRBV7-9 with TRBJ2-3; the match to TRBD1 covers 10 bases. The CDR3 totals 17 residues. Germline trimming cut 4 bases from V and 2 bases from J; bases unmatched to any gene: 9. Germline CDR1 and CDR2: SEHNR and FQNEAQ (reference sequence). CDR3 coding DNA: TGTGCCAGCAGCTCGAGAGGGACAGGGGTCTACACAGATACGCAGTATTTT. Translated: CASSSRGTGVYTDTQYF.

The V and J genes are TRBV6-6 and TRBJ2-2; 9 bases agree with TRBD2. J lost 5 bases, V lost 6 bases, and 4 bases had no gene match. The CDR3 loop spans 14 amino acids. Germline CDR1 is MNHNY and CDR2 is SVGAGI (reference sequence). The CDR3 DNA reads as TGTGCCAGCAGGTCCCTAGCGGGAACCGGGGAGCTGTTTTTT. Protein product: CASRSLAGTGELFF.

The V call is TRBV5-8, the J call TRBJ2-3; 7 positions agree with TRBD2. CDR3 length equals 16 residues. Unmatched junction bases numbered 9, after V lost 5 bases and J lost 0 bases. Per the germline V gene, CDR1 is SGHTS and CDR2 is YDEGEE. This CDR3 is CASSSDGGGSTDTQYF. In DNA, the CDR3 is TGTGCCAGCAGTTCGGATGGGGGGGGTAGCACAGATACGCAGTATTTT.

This chain's CDR3 is CASSTGQLQETQYF. The CDR3 DNA sequence: TGTGCCAGTAGTACGGGACAGTTGCAAGAGACCCAGTACTTC. The genes are TRBV19 and TRBJ2-5, with 7 positions matching TRBD1. CDR1 is LNHDA and CDR2 is SQIVND in the germline V gene (reference sequence). V shed 4 bases and J 2 bases; nucleotides not matched to a gene: 4. The CDR3 has 14 residues.

The chain employs TRBV28 and TRBJ1-2; 11 bases match TRBD1. The CDR3 consists of 12 residues. Germline V gives CDR1 MDHEN, CDR2 SYDVKM. The ends lost 11 bases at V and 5 bases at J; junction bases unmatched: 4. CDR3 sequence (DNA): TGTGCCGGACAGGGGGCGAGGTATGGCTACACCTTC. Protein: CAGQGARYGYTF.

J is TRBJ2-2 and V is TRBV9; D ambiguous. Germline V lookup: CDR1 SGDLS, CDR2 YYNGEE. The germline V and J ends were trimmed by 3 bases and 4 bases, with 13 bases remaining between them. The CDR3 has 15 amino acids. CDR3 in amino acids: CASSASGLSTGELFF. Written as DNA, the CDR3 is TGTGCCAGCAGCGCGAGTGGCCTTAGCACCGGGGAGCTGTTTTTT.

This sequence joins TRBV30 and TRBJ2-7; 7 bases match TRBD1. Unmatched junction bases numbered 3, after V lost 3 bases and J lost 4 bases. Per the germline V gene, CDR1 is GTSNPN and CDR2 is SVGIG (reference sequence). The CDR3 covers 12 residues. The chain's CDR3 is CAWSPQGYEQYF. The CDR3 DNA reads TGTGCCTGGAGCCCACAGGGGTACGAGCAGTACTTC.

This chain links TRBV5-4 with TRBJ2-7; tentative D call: TRBD1 (6 bases). V gave up 5 bases and J gave up 0 bases, with 12 bases separating them. Germline CDR1 SGHNT, CDR2 YYREEE (reference sequence). The CDR3 covers 14 residues. CDR3 amino acids: CASRGQGSSYEQYF. The CDR3 DNA is TGTGCCAGCAGGGGGCAGGGGAGCTCCTACGAGCAGTACTTC. The complete variable domain, with remaining parts taken from reference TRBV5-4 and TRBJ2-7, reads ETGVTQSPTHLIKTRGQQVTLRCSSQSGHNTVSWYQQALGQGPQFIFQYYREEENGRGNFPPRFSGLQFPNYSSELNVNALELDDSALYLCASRGQGSSYEQYFGPGTRLTVT.

This chain joins TRBV6-5 and TRBJ2-7, with 8 nucleotides matching TRBD1. Trimming at V came to 6 bases and at J to 4 bases, leaving 8 bases not matched to a gene. Germline V gives CDR1 MNHEY, CDR2 SVGAGI. CDR3 length: 14 amino acids. The CDR3 is CASSEVQGGYEQYF. The DNA for the CDR3 is TGTGCCAGCAGCGAAGTACAGGGGGGATACGAGCAGTACTTC.

The chain joins TRBV15 to TRBJ2-3, with D perhaps given as TRBD1 or TRBD2 (5 bases each). V was trimmed by 0 bases and J by 1 base, leaving 11 bases between them. The CDR3 extends over 16 amino acids. The V gene's germline CDR1 is LNHNV and CDR2 YYDKDF (reference sequence). CDR3 bases: TGTGCCACCAGCAGAGATTCACCGGGGCGCACAGATACGCAGTATTTT. It translates to CATSRDSPGRTDTQYF.

This clone was counted only a few times. Other nucleotide sequences in the sample specify the same CDR3. The chain recombines TRBV9 with TRBJ2-7; possible D gene TRBD1, 6 bases. V was cut by 2 bases and J by 4 bases, with 16 bases left in between. CDR1 SGDLS and CDR2 YYNGEE come from the germline V gene. The CDR3 is 15 amino acids. The CDR3 DNA reads as TGTGCCAGCAGCGTGGGTGAGGGCAGGGGATACGAGCAGTACTTC. Its protein is CASSVGEGRGYEQYF.